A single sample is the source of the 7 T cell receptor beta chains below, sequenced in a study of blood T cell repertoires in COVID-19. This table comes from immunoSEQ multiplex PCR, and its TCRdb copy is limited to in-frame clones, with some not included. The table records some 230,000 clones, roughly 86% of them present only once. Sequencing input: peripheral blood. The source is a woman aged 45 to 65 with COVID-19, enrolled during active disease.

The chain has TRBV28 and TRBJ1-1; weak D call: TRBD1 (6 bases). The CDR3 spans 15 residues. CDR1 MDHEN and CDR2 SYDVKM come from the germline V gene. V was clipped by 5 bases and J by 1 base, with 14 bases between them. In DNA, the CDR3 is TGTGCCAGCAGTCTCCTCCTACAGGGGAACACTGAAGCTTTCTTT. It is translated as CASSLLLQGNTEAFF.

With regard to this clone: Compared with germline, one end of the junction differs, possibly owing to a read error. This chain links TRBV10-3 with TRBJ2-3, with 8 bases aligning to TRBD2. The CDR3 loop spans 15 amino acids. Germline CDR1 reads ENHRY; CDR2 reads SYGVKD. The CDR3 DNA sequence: TGTGCCGTCAGCGTGGTAAGCGGGGGAGGAGATACGCAGTATTTT. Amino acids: CAVSVVSGGGDTQYF.

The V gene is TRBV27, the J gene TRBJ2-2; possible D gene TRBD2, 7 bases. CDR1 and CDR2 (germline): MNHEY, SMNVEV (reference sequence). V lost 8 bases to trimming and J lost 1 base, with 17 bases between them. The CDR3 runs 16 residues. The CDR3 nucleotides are TGTGCCAGCGCCCCTCGGGGGGCTAAGAACACCGGGGAGCTGTTTTTT. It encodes CASAPRGAKNTGELFF.

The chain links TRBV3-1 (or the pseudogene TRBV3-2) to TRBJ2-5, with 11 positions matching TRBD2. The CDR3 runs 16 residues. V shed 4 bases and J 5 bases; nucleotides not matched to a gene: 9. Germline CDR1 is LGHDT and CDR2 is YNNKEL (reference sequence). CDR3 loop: CASSLRLAGTEETQYF. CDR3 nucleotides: TGTGCCAGCAGCCTACGACTAGCGGGGACGGAGGAGACCCAGTACTTC.

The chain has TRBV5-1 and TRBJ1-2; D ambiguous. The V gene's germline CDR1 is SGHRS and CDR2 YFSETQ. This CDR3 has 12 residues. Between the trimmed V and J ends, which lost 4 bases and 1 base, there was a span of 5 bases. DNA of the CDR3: TGCGCCAGCAGCCCAGATAACTATGGCTACACCTTC. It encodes CASSPDNYGYTF. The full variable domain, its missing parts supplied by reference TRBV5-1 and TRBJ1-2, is KAGVTQTPRYLIKTRGQQVTLSCSPISGHRSVSWYQQTPGQGLQFLFEYFSETQRNKGNFPGRFSGRQFSNSRSEMNVSTLELGDSALYLCASSPDNYGYTFGSGTRLTVV.

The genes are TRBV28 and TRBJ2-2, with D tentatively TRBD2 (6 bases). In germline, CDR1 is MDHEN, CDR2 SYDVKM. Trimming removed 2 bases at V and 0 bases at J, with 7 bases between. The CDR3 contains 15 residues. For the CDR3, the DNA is TGTGCCAGCAGTTTACCGGGGGCGAACACCGGGGAGCTGTTTTTT. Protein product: CASSLPGANTGELFF.

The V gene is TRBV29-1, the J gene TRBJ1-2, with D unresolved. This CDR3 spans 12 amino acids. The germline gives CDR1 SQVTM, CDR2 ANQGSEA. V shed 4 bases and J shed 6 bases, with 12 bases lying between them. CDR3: CSVGGGFDGYTF. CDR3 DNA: TGCAGCGTTGGTGGCGGGTTCGATGGCTACACCTTC.